The present TCR beta chain was sequenced within a study of T cells after somatic rescue of genetic block. Only in-frame clones appear in the TCRdb table, and some are missing; sequencing was by immunoSEQ multiplex PCR. The sample has 45,000 to 55,000 clones, approximately 96% seen once. This CDR3 is built from 15 residues. Germline V gene lookup returns CDR1 MGHDK and CDR2 SYGVNS. V was pared by 2 bases and J by 5 bases, with 16 bases between. The chain carries TRBV25-1 and TRBJ2-7; a weak D match, TRBD2 (7 bases). The receptor was isolated from a child less than two years old. Sequenced input: peripheral blood mononuclear cells (PBMCs). CDR3 amino acids: CASSERGAGKHEQYF. The CDR3 nucleotides are TGTGCCAGCAGTGAACGGGGGGCAGGGAAACACGAGCAGTACTTC.